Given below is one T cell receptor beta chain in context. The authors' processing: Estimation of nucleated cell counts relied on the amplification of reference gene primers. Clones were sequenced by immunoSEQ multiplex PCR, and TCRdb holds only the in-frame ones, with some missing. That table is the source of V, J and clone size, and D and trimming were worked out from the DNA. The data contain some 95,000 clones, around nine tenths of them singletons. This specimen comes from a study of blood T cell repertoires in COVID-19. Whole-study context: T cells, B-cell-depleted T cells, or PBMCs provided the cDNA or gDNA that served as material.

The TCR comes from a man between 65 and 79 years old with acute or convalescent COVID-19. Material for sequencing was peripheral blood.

CDR3 nucleotide sequence: TGTGCCACCAGTGATGGAGACAGATCCTACACCTTC. As protein: CATSDGDRSYTF. The chain has TRBV24-1 and TRBJ1-2; possibly TRBD1 for D (5 bases). Per germline, CDR1 KGHDR and CDR2 SFDVKD. The CDR3 has 12 amino acids. V was trimmed by 3 bases and J by 10 bases, leaving 11 bases between them.